The 26 T cell receptor beta chains below come from one sample, sequenced in a study of blood T cell repertoires in COVID-19. The assay was immunoSEQ multiplex PCR, and TCRdb's table has in-frame clones only and misses some. Found here are 95,000 to 150,000 clones, about 80% of them singletons; the top ten hold 3.5% to 4%. The sequencing sample was made of peripheral blood. The receptors derive from a woman in her forties or fifties with acute or convalescent COVID-19.

The chain is built from TRBV9 and TRBJ1-1; 8 bases align to TRBD1. The CDR3 extends over 15 amino acids. V lost 0 bases to trimming and J lost 5 bases; unmatched junction nucleotides: 6. The germline CDR1 and CDR2 sequences are SGDLS and YYNGEE. The DNA for the CDR3 is TGTGCCAGCAGCGTAGCTCCAGGGGGCAGTACTGAAGCTTTCTTT. Protein: CASSVAPGGSTEAFF.

In this sample, this clone turned up a few times. This chain joins TRBV5-5 and TRBJ2-7; 7 bases match TRBD1. Per the germline V gene, CDR1 is SGHKS and CDR2 is YYEKEE (reference sequence). The CDR3 spans 14 residues. The V segment lost 4 bases and the J segment 2 bases; nucleotides outside the gene matches: 6. The CDR3 nucleotides read TGTGCCAGCAGCCAAGGGGGCCGGGCCTACGAGCAGTACTTC. Protein: CASSQGGRAYEQYF.

This clone appeared a few times. The chain recombines TRBV20-1 with TRBJ1-1; D gene unclear. This CDR3 contains 10 residues. CDR1 and CDR2 (germline): DFQATT, SNEGSKA (reference sequence). This CDR3 reads CIGENTEAFF. The CDR3 DNA reads TGCATCGGAGAGAACACTGAAGCTTTCTTT.

The chain joins TRBV19 to TRBJ2-5; D call uncertain. Trimming took 5 bases from V and 1 from J, leaving 14 bases between them. Germline CDR1 reads LNHDA; CDR2 reads SQIVND (reference sequence). The CDR3 extends over 15 amino acids. The CDR3 loop is CASSGGRPAQETQYF. The CDR3 DNA reads as TGTGCCAGTAGTGGTGGGCGCCCCGCCCAAGAGACCCAGTACTTC.

The chain has TRBV5-1 and TRBJ1-1; tentatively, D is TRBD1 (5 bases). The V gene lost 0 bases and the J gene lost 4 bases, with 13 bases spanning the gap. The CDR3 runs 15 residues. Germline V gives CDR1 SGHRS, CDR2 YFSETQ. CDR3 protein: CASSLAAGLGTEAFF. The CDR3, as DNA: TGCGCCAGCAGCTTGGCCGCAGGGTTGGGCACTGAAGCTTTCTTT.

This clone was recorded a few times. V is TRBV7-3 and J is TRBJ1-6; D remains ambiguous. Between the trimmed V and J ends, which lost 1 base and 6 bases, there was a span of 10 bases. The CDR3 length is 15 residues. Germline V gene lookup returns CDR1 SGHTA and CDR2 FQGTGA. The CDR3 nucleotides read TGTGCCAGCAGCTTAATGAACAGTCCTAATTCACCCCTCCACTTT. It encodes CASSLMNSPNSPLHF.

J is TRBJ2-4 and V is TRBV30; TRBD1 matches at 8 bases. The CDR3 spans 11 residues. The junction had 3 bases not matched to a gene; V was cut back by 7 bases and J by 7 bases. Germline CDR1 is GTSNPN and CDR2 is SVGIG (reference sequence). CDR3 amino acids: CASHRGNIQYF. The CDR3, as DNA: TGTGCCTCCCACAGGGGGAACATTCAGTACTTC.

J is TRBJ2-2 and V is TRBV11-3; D unresolved. Germline lookup yields CDR1 SGHNT and CDR2 YENEEA. V gave up 2 bases and J gave up 12 bases, with 7 bases separating them. The CDR3 is 11 amino acids. CDR3 in DNA: TGTGCCAGCAGCTTAAGTGGCAAGCTGTTTTTT. This codes for CASSLSGKLFF.

The rearrangement uses TRBV7-8 and TRBJ2-4, with D perhaps matching TRBD2 (5 bases). V lost 4 bases, J lost 2 bases, and 18 bases lay in between. The V gene's germline CDR1 is SGHVS and CDR2 FQNEAQ. The CDR3 has 17 amino acids. CDR3 nucleotides: TGTGCCAGCAGCTCCGGTTTAATGCGACTATCCAAAAACATTCAGTACTTC. Translated, it gives CASSSGLMRLSKNIQYF.

There are a few counts of this clone. This rearrangement joins TRBV20-1 to TRBJ1-1; 9 nucleotides agree with TRBD1. After removal of 3 bases from V and 5 bases from J, the junction contained 4 bases not matched to a gene. The CDR3 is made up of 13 amino acids. The V gene's germline CDR1 is DFQATT and CDR2 SNEGSKA (reference sequence). The CDR3: CSASLQGATEAFF. CDR3 DNA sequence: TGCAGTGCTAGTCTACAGGGGGCGACTGAAGCTTTCTTT.

J is TRBJ2-1 and V is TRBV29-1, with 12 nucleotides matching TRBD2. The germline V gene encodes CDR1 SQVTM and CDR2 ANQGSEA. The CDR3 covers 14 residues. The junction had 7 bases not matched to a gene; V was cut back by 7 bases and J by 6 bases. This CDR3 is CSARPGLAGNEQFF. CDR3 in DNA: TGCAGCGCCCGACCGGGACTAGCGGGCAATGAGCAGTTCTTC.

J is TRBJ1-4 and V is TRBV7-6, with 9 bases identical to TRBD1. The V gene end was trimmed by 3 bases and the J gene end by 8 bases; junction bases not matched to a gene: 13. The CDR3 is 17 amino acids. Germline CDR1 reads SGHVS; CDR2 reads FNYEAQ. CDR3 in amino acids: CASSLGTGLPFREKLFF. DNA of the CDR3: TGTGCCAGCAGCTTGGGGACAGGGCTACCCTTTAGGGAAAAACTGTTTTTT.

The rearrangement joins TRBV25-1 to TRBJ2-1; 11 bases line up with TRBD2. There are 16 residues in the CDR3. The V segment lost 3 bases and the J segment 6 bases; nucleotides outside the gene matches: 7. Germline V lookup: CDR1 MGHDK, CDR2 SYGVNS. The CDR3 here is CASSDQLAGAVNEQFF. CDR3 in DNA: TGTGCCAGCAGTGATCAACTAGCGGGAGCGGTCAATGAGCAGTTCTTC.

The rearrangement joins TRBV6-5 to TRBJ2-5, with a weak D call TRBD2 (6 bases). This CDR3 is 16 amino acids long. Germline values: CDR1 MNHEY, CDR2 SVGAGI. The ends were cut back, 0 bases at V and 4 bases at J, with 15 bases in the middle. The DNA of the CDR3 is TGTGCCAGCAGTTACTCTTCGGCAGGAGGGGTAGAGACCCAGTACTTC. This gives the protein CASSYSSAGGVETQYF.

V is TRBV27 and J is TRBJ2-1, with 8 bases lining up with TRBD1. V shed 2 bases, J shed 9 bases, and the junction held 12 bases outside the gene matches. The germline V gene encodes CDR1 MNHEY and CDR2 SMNVEV (reference sequence). The CDR3 spans 16 residues. CDR3 DNA sequence: TGTGCCAGCAGTTTACAGGGGCAGGGGGCGCGAAGTGAGCAGTTCTTC. It specifies CASSLQGQGARSEQFF.

This clone was found once. The chain is built from TRBV4-1 and TRBJ1-6, with a tentative D call TRBD1 (6 bases). Germline values: CDR1 MGHRA, CDR2 YSYEKL. The CDR3 spans 15 residues. Trimming took off 0 bases at V and 8 bases at J, with 11 bases between the two ends. CDR3 sequence: CASSQDPGEYSPLHF. CDR3 nucleotide sequence: TGCGCCAGCAGCCAAGATCCAGGGGAGTATTCACCCCTCCACTTT.

The chain joins TRBV28 to TRBJ1-6; D might be TRBD1 (6 bases). Germline CDR1 is MDHEN and CDR2 is SYDVKM. The ends were cut back, 5 bases at V and 5 bases at J, with 13 bases in the middle. CDR3 size: 15 residues. The CDR3 bases are TGTGCCAGCAGTGCCCCCACAGGGAATAATTCACCCCTCCACTTT. It is translated as CASSAPTGNNSPLHF.

The V call is TRBV5-1, the J call TRBJ1-3; D not certain. V was trimmed by 4 bases and J by 0 bases, leaving 11 bases between them. CDR1 is SGHRS and CDR2 is YFSETQ in the germline V gene. The CDR3 spans 15 residues. CDR3 DNA: TGCGCCAGCAGCGCGACTGCGTTCTCTGGAAACACCATATATTTT. Protein sequence: CASSATAFSGNTIYF.

This rearrangement joins TRBV5-3 to TRBJ2-6, with TRBD1 identical over 10 bases. Being an ORF, TRBV5-3 has a function that is uncertain. With 8 bases clipped from V and 18 bases from J, the junction kept 11 bases outside the gene matches. This CDR3 has 12 amino acids. CDR3 nucleotides: TGTGCCAGTCGGGACAGGGGCTCCCTCACGACTTTC. Translation gives CASRDRGSLTTF.

This chain connects TRBV5-1 to TRBJ2-7; D might be TRBD1 (6 bases). The V and J ends lost 3 bases and 2 bases respectively, with 9 bases between them. This CDR3 region has 13 residues. Germline V CDR1 and CDR2: SGHRS, YFSETQ. The CDR3 DNA reads TGCGCCAGCAGCTGGGACACCACCTACGAGCAGTACTTC. Amino acid sequence: CASSWDTTYEQYF. The full variable domain, in which reference TRBV5-1 and TRBJ2-7 provide the parts outside the CDR3, is KAGVTQTPRYLIKTRGQQVTLSCSPISGHRSVSWYQQTPGQGLQFLFEYFSETQRNKGNFPGRFSGRQFSNSRSEMNVSTLELGDSALYLCASSWDTTYEQYFGPGTRLTVT.

The rearrangement links TRBV30 to TRBJ2-7, with 8 bases lining up with TRBD1. This CDR3 is 13 amino acids long. Germline loops: CDR1 GTSNPN, CDR2 SVGIG (reference sequence). V lost 0 bases and J lost 10; bases outside the gene matches: 8. CDR3 nucleotides: TGTGCCTGGAGTGTATTTGGACAGGGTGACCAGTACTTC. It translates to CAWSVFGQGDQYF.

The chain couples TRBV30 to TRBJ2-2, with 12 bases identical to TRBD2. This CDR3 contains 14 residues. The ends lost 5 bases at V and 8 bases at J; junction bases unmatched: 6. Germline V gene sequence: CDR1 GTSNPN, CDR2 SVGIG (reference sequence). As DNA, the CDR3 is TGTGCCTGGGTGGGACTAGCGGGCCGAGGGGAGCTGTTTTTT. Its translation: CAWVGLAGRGELFF.

This sequence joins TRBV13 and TRBJ2-3, with TRBD2 matching over 10 bases. The CDR3 has 19 amino acids. V lost 4 bases to trimming and J lost 3 bases; unmatched junction nucleotides: 16. The germline V gene has CDR1 PRHDT and CDR2 FYEKMQ (reference sequence). The CDR3 DNA reads TGTGCCAGCAGCTCCCTCAGCGCGGTAGCGGGAGGTATTACAGATACGCAGTATTTT. This gives the protein CASSSLSAVAGGITDTQYF.

The sample holds a few counts of this clone. The chain links TRBV7-8 to TRBJ1-1; D possibly corresponds to TRBD1 (6 bases). Germline-derived CDR1 and CDR2 are SGHVS and FQNEAQ. The CDR3 has 13 residues. The ends were cut back, 5 bases at V and 2 bases at J, with 9 bases in the middle. The CDR3 bases are TGTGCCAGCAGCCGGGACACTAACACTGAAGCTTTCTTT. This gives the protein CASSRDTNTEAFF.

The chain combines TRBV12-1 with TRBJ2-1; TRBD2, as called in the table, went unchecked against the DNA. TRBV12-1 is a pseudogene segment. CDR3 size: 18 residues. Here the CDR3 reads CASCKAGGPKSSYNEQFF. In nucleotides, the CDR3 is TGTGCCAGCTGTAAGGCGGGAGGGCCCAAAAGCTCCTACAATGAGCAGTTCTTC.

The chain has TRBV28 and TRBJ1-1, with 9 bases that match TRBD1. This CDR3 region has 14 residues. The germline V gene encodes CDR1 MDHEN and CDR2 SYDVKM. Trimming cost V 5 bases and J 10 bases; bases outside gene matches: 11. In nucleotides, the CDR3 is TGTGCCAGCAGTGTTTTACAGGGGGCAGGTGGAGCTTTCTTT. Translated: CASSVLQGAGGAFF.